This T cell receptor beta chain was profiled in a study of human T cells and chemical hapten exposure (dated by TCRdb to the early 2020s). About the full investigation: For sensitization, 2% DPC in acetone was applied to a 2 cm by 2 cm area of upper inner arm skin. Patients additionally received weekly therapeutic DPC doses to the scalp throughout the roughly 25-week study period. Patch testing on the upper back used Finn chambers containing 0.01% DPC, with scoring done after 6 days according to International Contact Dermatitis Research Group standards. Most of the patients in the cohort were female, and the cohort covered alopecia areata with under or over 50% scalp involvement, alopecia totalis and alopecia universalis. The libraries were sequenced as a pool, and the TCR yield per sample differed mostly because of small variations in library volumes within the pool. Peripheral blood TCR repertoire changes were tracked in vivo in alopecia patients during primary and secondary sensitization to the hapten diphenylcyclopropenone (DPC). Blood samples were taken from patients before sensitization (week 0) and then at 2, 6 and about 24 weeks after DPC sensitization. About 27 alopecia patients gave blood for TCR sequencing at one to four time points (pre-sensitization, 2, 6 and 24 weeks). The study at large found these results: A positive correlation was found between the number of PT1 expanded TCRs and patch test score, with significance reached at thresholds 8, 16 and 32 but not 4. Expanded TCRs formed significantly more large CDR3 similarity clusters than pre-sensitization or healthy control sets, consistent with antigen-driven responses. After repeated subsampling, changes were observed in the strength of the expansion versus patch-test correlation and in the threshold at which the correlation became significant. DPC sensitization did not change the number of TCRs with a frequency above 1 in 1000, and there was no evidence of changes in global repertoire structure. Alopecia, a presumed autoimmune disease, was present in all patients, so the immune response of the patients might differ from that of healthy individuals.

The method behind the library was RACE. The reads were generated on a NextSeq 500. During library preparation, unique molecular identifiers were attached to individual cDNA molecules so that TCRs could be counted quantitatively and reproducibly. For every blood RNA sample, sequencing covered both the TCR alpha and TCR beta chains. As for the authors' bioinformatics: The median number of TCRs per sample was 85,000 to 100,000, ranging from about 20,000 to 700,000. V, J and CDR3 annotation of the TCR reads was carried out using the Decombinator software suite. To make PS versus PT1 abundance plots, every sample was subsampled to the same number of TCRs (28,000). Expanded TCRs were defined as absent before sensitization and observed at least eight times at the 2-week time point. TCRdb applied fastp at Q25 and MiXCR to the public reads, then kept only in-frame beta chains. Rows are unified per CDR3 protein, each entry keeping the most common DNA and genes. The V and J calls reflect TCRdb's pipeline rather than the authors' work. Across this sample there are around 100,000 distinct CDR3 sequences, with more than 9.5% seen only once. Of the sample, approximately 3.5% is held by the ten largest clones.

This clonotype was detected only a few times. The antigen it recognizes is unknown. Per-nucleotide qualities are absent, and no much larger clonotype sits a single base away. From the germline V gene (reference sequence), CDR1 is GTSNPN and CDR2 is SVGIG. V is trimmed back by 2 bases and J by 5 bases, and the junction contains 8 bases that no gene match accounts for. From the cysteine up to the phenylalanine, the CDR3 has a length of 14 residues. The read is trimmed to its CDR3 DNA, 42 bases read in frame from base 1. Reading the label with the study, this specimen's time point is: patch test 1, 2 weeks after DPC sensitization. The treatment or condition label corresponds to: therapeutic diphenylcyclopropenone sensitization with weekly scalp DPC. At every patch-test visit, the blood draw took place before the patch test was put on. Patients were considered eligible if aged 18 to 70, diagnosed with alopecia and deemed suitable for DPC therapy, and patients were excluded if pregnant. Total RNA was extracted from unfractionated whole blood collected in Tempus Blood RNA tubes.

The chain was built from TRBV30 and TRBJ1-1, with 7 bases in between that match TRBD1. The source is a woman aged 35 to 49 with alopecia areata. Some clones in this sample may be carry-over from other donors' samples. Sequenced here: whole blood, sampled in connection with sensitization to the hapten diphenylcyclopropenone (DPC). In nucleotides, the sequence is TGTGCCTGGAGTCCGGGAGGGGGCTTTACTGAAGCTTTCTTT. Its product reads: CAWSPGGGFTEAFF.